Below are 9 T cell receptor beta chains sequenced from a single sample in a study of cytomegalovirus exposure and HLA in healthy donors. PCR primers comprised 60 Vbeta and 13 Jbeta primers. Sequencing used immunoSEQ multiplex PCR; TCRdb keeps in-frame clones, though not all of them. The sample consists of a few hundred thousand clones, under 80% of them appearing once. The specimen was PBMCs. All receptors derive from a woman in her 30s in good health and CMV-seronegative.

As DNA, the CDR3 is TGTGCCAGCAGTCCCCGCGGAGTGAGCGGGGAGAGCTCCTACGAGCAGTACTTC. This gives the protein CASSPRGVSGESSYEQYF. The rearrangement joins TRBV27 to TRBJ2-7; TRBD2 matches at 7 bases. V dropped 5 bases and J dropped 0; count of bases not matched to a gene: 16. Germline V gene lookup returns CDR1 MNHEY and CDR2 SMNVEV (reference sequence). The CDR3 sequence is 18 residues long.

CDR3 sequence: CASSARTGPRTDTQYF. The CDR3 nucleotides read TGTGCCAGCAGCGCGCGGACAGGGCCCCGCACAGATACGCAGTATTTT. The V gene is TRBV7-9, the J gene TRBJ2-3, with 8 bases that match TRBD1. From germline, CDR1 is SEHNR and CDR2 FQNEAQ (reference sequence). The CDR3 runs 16 residues. V was pared by 5 bases and J by 1 base, with 8 bases of the junction left unmatched.

The rearrangement uses TRBV4-1 and TRBJ1-2, with a tentative D call TRBD1 (6 bases). The CDR3 runs 15 residues. Germline V gene data show CDR1 as MGHRA and CDR2 as YSYEKL. Trimming removed 1 base from V and 5 bases from J, with 14 bases in between. The CDR3 here is CASSQGNVRGYGYTF. CDR3 DNA sequence: TGCGCCAGCAGCCAAGGAAATGTCAGGGGATATGGCTACACCTTC.

This sequence joins TRBV9 and TRBJ2-2; TRBD1 matches at 8 bases. The germline V gene has CDR1 SGDLS and CDR2 YYNGEE. V lost 1 base and J lost 1; bases outside the gene matches: 6. The CDR3 covers 17 residues. The CDR3 nucleotides read TGTGCCAGCAGCGTATGGTCCGGGACAGGGAACACCGGGGAGCTGTTTTTT. Encoded protein: CASSVWSGTGNTGELFF.

This clone occurred a few times. The CDR3 nucleotides read TGTGCCAGCAGTGAATTCGCAGGAACGATTGAAAAACTGTTTTTT. It specifies CASSEFAGTIEKLFF. V is TRBV6-1 and J is TRBJ1-4; D gene uncertain. Trimming stripped 2 bases from V and 7 bases from J, with 14 bases between. Germline lookup yields CDR1 MNHNS and CDR2 SASEGT. The CDR3 runs to 15 residues.

The rearrangement uses TRBV27 and TRBJ2-7; 7 nucleotides align to TRBD1. This CDR3 has 13 amino acids. Trimming took 4 bases from V and 3 from J; bases not matched to a gene: 3. Germline CDR1 reads MNHEY; CDR2 reads SMNVEV (reference sequence). The CDR3 bases are TGTGCCAGCAGTTGGGACAGAAGCTACGAGCAGTACTTC. This encodes CASSWDRSYEQYF.

V gene TRBV30 combines with J gene TRBJ1-2, with a tentative D call TRBD1 (5 bases). The CDR3 covers 12 residues. Germline loops: CDR1 GTSNPN, CDR2 SVGIG (reference sequence). Trimming shortened V by 1 base and J by 3 bases, and 6 bases separated the two germline ends. CDR3 DNA: TGTGCCTGGAGTGGGGGGGACTATGGCTACACCTTC. Its translation: CAWSGGDYGYTF.

The genes are TRBV23-1 and TRBJ1-2, with 8 bases aligning to TRBD1. TRBV23-1 is sorted into the ORF group, with uncertain function. Trimming at V came to 2 bases and at J to 0 bases, leaving 8 bases not matched to a gene. The CDR3 contains 17 residues. Written as DNA, the CDR3 is TGCGCCAGCAGTCAACCCGGGACAGGCTCCACTAACTATGGCTACACCTTC. Its translation is CASSQPGTGSTNYGYTF.

For the CDR3, the DNA is TGTGCCAGCAGCTTAATGAGGGATAACACCGGGGAGCTGTTTTTT. This gives the protein CASSLMRDNTGELFF. The chain is built from TRBV11-2 and TRBJ2-2, with D tentatively TRBD2 (5 bases). This CDR3 has 15 amino acids. The V and J ends lost 2 bases and 2 bases respectively, with 9 bases between them. The germline V gene encodes CDR1 SGHAT and CDR2 FQNNGV.